This T cell receptor beta chain emerged from a study of blood T cell repertoires in COVID-19. Study overall: Sites across the United States, Italy and Spain contributed samples from acute and convalescent COVID-19.

This CDR3 has 16 residues. Germline CDR1 reads SGHAT; CDR2 reads FQNNGV. Germline trimming cut 4 bases from V and 11 bases from J; bases unmatched to any gene: 17. In the original processing: Scientists estimated how many nucleated cells there were by amplifying reference gene primers. Sequencing used immunoSEQ multiplex PCR; TCRdb keeps in-frame clones, though not all of them. From that table come the V and J calls and clone size; the DNA was used to work out D and trimming. The sample consists of 150,000 to 200,000 clones, roughly 82% of them appearing once. This clone has more than one count but fewer than ten.

Sequenced sample: peripheral blood. The TCR originated in a woman in her seventies with acute or convalescent COVID-19. V gene TRBV11-2 combines with J gene TRBJ1-2; 9 bases fit TRBD1. The CDR3 reads CASSSGTGSSIAQYTF. DNA of the CDR3: TGTGCCAGCAGCTCCGGGACAGGGTCTAGTATAGCCCAGTACACCTTC.